This section outlines one TCR beta chain sequence together with its context. These data are taken from a study of T-cell memory formation after mild COVID-19. TCRdb reprocessed the 5' RACE reads via MiXCR and lists one record per CDR3 protein. The sample shows around 340,000 distinct CDR3 sequences, less than 20% of them seen only once. Germline V gives CDR1 ENHRY, CDR2 SYGVKD. The CDR3 extends over 12 amino acids. Germline trimming cut 11 bases from V and 1 base from J; bases unmatched to any gene: 3. This clonotype originated in a man between 18 and 29 years old who had mild COVID-19 (a few samples of this study predate the infection). Cell type and time point are not known. Sample: PBMCs or a T cell subset sorted from them (not recorded which). The J gene is TRBJ2-3, the V gene TRBV10-3, with 7 bases identical to TRBD2. CDR3 coding DNA: TGTGCCGGGGGGGGACGCACAGATACGCAGTATTTT. This gives the protein CAGGGRTDTQYF.